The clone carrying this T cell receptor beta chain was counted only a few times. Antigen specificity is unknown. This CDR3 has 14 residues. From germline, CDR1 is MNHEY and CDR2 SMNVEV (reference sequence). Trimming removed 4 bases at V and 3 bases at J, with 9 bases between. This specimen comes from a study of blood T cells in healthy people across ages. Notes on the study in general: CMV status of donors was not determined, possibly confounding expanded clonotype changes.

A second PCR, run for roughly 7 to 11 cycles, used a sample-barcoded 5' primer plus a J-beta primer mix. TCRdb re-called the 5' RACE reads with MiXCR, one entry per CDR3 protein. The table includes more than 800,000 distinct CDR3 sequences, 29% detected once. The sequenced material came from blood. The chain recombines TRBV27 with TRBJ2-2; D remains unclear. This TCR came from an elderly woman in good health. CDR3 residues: CASSSDLDTGELFF. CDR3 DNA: TGTGCCAGCAGTTCCGACCTAGACACCGGGGAGCTGTTTTTT.